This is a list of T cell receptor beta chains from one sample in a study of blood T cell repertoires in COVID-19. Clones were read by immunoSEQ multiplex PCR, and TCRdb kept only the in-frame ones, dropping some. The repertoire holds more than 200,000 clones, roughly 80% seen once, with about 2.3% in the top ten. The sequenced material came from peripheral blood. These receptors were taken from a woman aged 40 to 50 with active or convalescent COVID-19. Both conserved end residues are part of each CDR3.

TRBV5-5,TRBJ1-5,CASSLSVAHSNQPQHF
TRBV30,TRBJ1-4,CAWARQGLGEKLFF
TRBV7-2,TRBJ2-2,CASRQDRANTGELFF
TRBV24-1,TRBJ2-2,CATSDPGRQKTGELFF
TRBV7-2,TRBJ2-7,CASSFRTSGGLGEQYF
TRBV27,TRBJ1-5,CASSSFERHQPQHF
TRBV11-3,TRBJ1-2,CASSLGGYRELTPNYGYTF
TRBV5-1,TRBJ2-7,CASSRTGVLTEQYF
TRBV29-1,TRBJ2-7,CSVTGGFGSYEQYF
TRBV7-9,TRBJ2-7,CASSLGRTVEQYF
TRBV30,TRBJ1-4,CAWSGGGHSNEKLFF
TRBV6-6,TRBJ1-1,CASIKDRGLTEAFF
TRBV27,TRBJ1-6,CASSEPAPGGSPLHF
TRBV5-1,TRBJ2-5,CASSLWAAQGETQYF
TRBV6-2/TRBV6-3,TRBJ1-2,CASSPFKTGHYGYTF
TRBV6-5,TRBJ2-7,CASTRTAGYEQYF
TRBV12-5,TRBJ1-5,CASGFAKLQGFGLNQPQHF
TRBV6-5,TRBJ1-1,CASSELGNTEAFF
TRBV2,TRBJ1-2,CASSPDRAVPGYTF
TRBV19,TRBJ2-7,CASSETGAYEQYF
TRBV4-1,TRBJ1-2,CASSQDFPEYGYTF
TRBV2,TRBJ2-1,CASSEIGNEQFF
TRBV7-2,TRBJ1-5,CASSLADRGSNQPQHF
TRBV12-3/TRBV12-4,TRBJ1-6,CASSFLLNSPLHF
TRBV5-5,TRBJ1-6,CASSFGQGTSPLHF
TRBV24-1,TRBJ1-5,CATSDAHQGQPQHF
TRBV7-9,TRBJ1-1,CASSLSEAMNTEAFF
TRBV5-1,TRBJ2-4,CASSLATGLGNIQYF
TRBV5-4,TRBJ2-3,CASSRGLAGPSTDTQYF
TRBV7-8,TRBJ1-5,CASSPRTGPNQPQHF
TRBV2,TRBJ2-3,CASWAGSTDTQYF
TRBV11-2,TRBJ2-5,CASSPVLAGGGETQYF
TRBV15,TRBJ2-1,CATSRGRLAAYNEQFF
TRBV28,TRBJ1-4,CASSITTRLNEKLFF
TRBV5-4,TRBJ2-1,CASSLQLADEQFF
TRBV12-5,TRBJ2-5,CASGSGTRQETQYF